This is a list of T cell receptor beta chains from one sample in a study of radiotherapy plus CTLA-4 blockade in lung cancer. TCRdb keeps only in-frame clones here, not all; method: immunoSEQ multiplex PCR. The profile shows 30,000 or so clones, 70% of them singletons. Sequences were derived from peripheral blood, sampled from a patient treated with radiotherapy plus ipilimumab. The origin of the receptors is a human donor with non-small cell lung cancer who had stable disease on radiotherapy plus ipilimumab. Both conserved end residues are part of each CDR3. D genes are given only for firm matches. Not every row has a clone size; where given, it reads once, few, many or a size class.

TRBV19,TRBD2,few,TRBJ2-3,TGTGCCAGTAGTACAGCGGGAGGACTTATCACAGATACGCAGTATTTT,CASSTAGGLITDTQYF
TRBV5-4,NA,NA,TRBJ2-1,TGTGCCAGCAGCTTAACCGGGGGTAGGGACAATGAGCAGTTCTTC,CASSLTGGRDNEQFF
TRBV11-2,TRBD1,NA,TRBJ1-2,TGTGCCAGCAGCTCCTGGGACAGGGAGGGCTATGGCTACACCTTC,CASSSWDREGYGYTF
TRBV6-1,NA,NA,TRBJ1-2,TGTGCCAGCAGTGATGGGGCAGCTAACTATGACTACACCTTC,CASSDGAANYDYTF
TRBV7-9,TRBD2,NA,TRBJ2-1,TGTGCCAGCAGCGCGCAGCTAGCGGGAGCCTACAATGAGCAGTTCTTC,CASSAQLAGAYNEQFF
TRBV27,NA,NA,TRBJ2-2,TGTGCCAGCAGTTCACCACAGGGAATTACCGGGGAGCTGTTTTTT,CASSSPQGITGELFF
TRBV7-9,TRBD2,NA,TRBJ2-2,TGTGCCAGCAGCTTAGCGGGACTAGCGGGAGGCACCGGGGAGCTGTTTTTT,CASSLAGLAGGTGELFF
TRBV9,NA,few,TRBJ2-3,TGTGCCAGCAGCGTAGGGCAGGACATTAGCACAGATACGCAGTATTTT,CASSVGQDISTDTQYF
TRBV5-5,NA,NA,TRBJ2-3,TGTGCCAGCAGCCCAAGCTACTCGCTAGATACGCAGTATTTT,CASSPSYSLDTQYF
TRBV19,NA,once,TRBJ2-3,TGTGCCAGTGGCCCCGGCGGTGGCCGCACAGATACGCAGTATTTT,CASGPGGGRTDTQYF
TRBV18,NA,NA,TRBJ2-2,TGTGCCAGCTTTTCTGGGACTCGGACCGGGGAGCTGTTTTTT,CASFSGTRTGELFF
TRBV4-2,TRBD1,NA,TRBJ2-2,TGTGCCAGCAGCCTCGGACAGGGCACCGGGGAGCTGTTTTTT,CASSLGQGTGELFF
TRBV4-2,TRBD2,NA,TRBJ2-5,TGTGCCAGCAGCCGGGAGGGCCGTGAGACCCAGTACTTC,CASSREGRETQYF
TRBV7-2,NA,NA,TRBJ2-7,TGTGCCAGCAGCCGTGAAGGTGTGGCACCGGGGAGCTGGGAGCAGTACTTC,CASSREGVAPGSWEQYF
TRBV12-5,NA,NA,TRBJ2-7,TGTGCTAGTGGTGACTTGGGCTTTTCTTCCTACGAGCAGTACTTC,CASGDLGFSSYEQYF
TRBV15,NA,NA,TRBJ2-3,TGTGCCACCAGCAGGAACTCGGACACAGATACGCAGTATTTC,CATSRNSDTDTQYF
TRBV21-1,NA,NA,TRBJ1-1,TGTGCCAGCAGCAAGGAAACAGGGGACACTGAAGCTTTCTTT,CASSKETGDTEAFF
TRBV5-1,TRBD1,NA,TRBJ2-3,TGCGCCAGCAGATGGACAGGTAGCATAGATACGCAGTATTTT,CASRWTGSIDTQYF